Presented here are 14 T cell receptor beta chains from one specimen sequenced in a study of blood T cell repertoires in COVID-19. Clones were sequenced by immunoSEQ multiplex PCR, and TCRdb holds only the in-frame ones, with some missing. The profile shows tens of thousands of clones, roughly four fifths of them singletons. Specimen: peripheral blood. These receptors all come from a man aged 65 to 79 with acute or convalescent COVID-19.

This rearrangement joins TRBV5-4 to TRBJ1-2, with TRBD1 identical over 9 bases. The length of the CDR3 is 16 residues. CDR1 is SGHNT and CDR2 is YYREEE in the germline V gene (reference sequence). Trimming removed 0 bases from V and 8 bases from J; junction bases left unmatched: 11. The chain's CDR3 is CASSLAQVQGAGGYTF. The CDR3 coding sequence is TGTGCCAGCAGCTTGGCCCAGGTACAGGGGGCGGGAGGCTACACCTTC. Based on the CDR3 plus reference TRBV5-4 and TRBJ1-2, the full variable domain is ETGVTQSPTHLIKTRGQQVTLRCSSQSGHNTVSWYQQALGQGPQFIFQYYREEENGRGNFPPRFSGLQFPNYSSELNVNALELDDSALYLCASSLAQVQGAGGYTFGSGTRLTVV.

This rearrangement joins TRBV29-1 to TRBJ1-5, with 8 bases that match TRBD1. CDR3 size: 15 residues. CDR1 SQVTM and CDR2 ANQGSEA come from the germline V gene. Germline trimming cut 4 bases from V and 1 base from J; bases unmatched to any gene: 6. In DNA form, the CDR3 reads TGCAGCGTTGGGGTCGGACAGGGAAGCAATCAGCCCCAGCATTTT. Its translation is CSVGVGQGSNQPQHF.

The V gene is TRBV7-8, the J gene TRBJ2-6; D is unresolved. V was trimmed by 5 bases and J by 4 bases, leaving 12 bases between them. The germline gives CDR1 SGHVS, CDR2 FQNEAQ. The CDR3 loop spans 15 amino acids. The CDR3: CASSPRRDGANVLTF. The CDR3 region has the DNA TGTGCCAGCAGCCCCCGGAGAGACGGGGCCAACGTCCTGACTTTC.

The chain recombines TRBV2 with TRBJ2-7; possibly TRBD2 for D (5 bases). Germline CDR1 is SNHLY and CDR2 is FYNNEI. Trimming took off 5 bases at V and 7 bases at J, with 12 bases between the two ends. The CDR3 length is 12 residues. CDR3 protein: CASSSGRGEQYF. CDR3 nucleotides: TGTGCCAGCAGTTCTGGCCGAGGGGAGCAGTACTTC.

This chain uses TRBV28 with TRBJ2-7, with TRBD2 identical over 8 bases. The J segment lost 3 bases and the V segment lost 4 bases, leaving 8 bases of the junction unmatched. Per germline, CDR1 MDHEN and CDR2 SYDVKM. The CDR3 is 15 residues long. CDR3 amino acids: CASSSPAGARYEQYF. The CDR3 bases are TGTGCCAGCAGTTCCCCAGCGGGAGCCCGCTACGAGCAGTACTTC.

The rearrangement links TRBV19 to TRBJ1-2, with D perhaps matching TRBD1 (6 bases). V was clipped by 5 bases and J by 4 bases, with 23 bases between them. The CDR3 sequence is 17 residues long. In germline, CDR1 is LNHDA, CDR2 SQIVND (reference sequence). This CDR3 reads CASSPASDRLPRYGYTF. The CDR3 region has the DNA TGTGCCAGTAGTCCCGCCTCCGACAGGCTCCCTCGCTATGGCTACACCTTC.

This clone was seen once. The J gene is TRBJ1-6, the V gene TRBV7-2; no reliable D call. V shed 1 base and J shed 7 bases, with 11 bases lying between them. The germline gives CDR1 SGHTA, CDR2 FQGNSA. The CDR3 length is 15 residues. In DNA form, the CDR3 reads TGTGCCAGCAGCTTAGGAGTCCTCTCGAATTCACCCCTCCACTTT. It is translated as CASSLGVLSNSPLHF.

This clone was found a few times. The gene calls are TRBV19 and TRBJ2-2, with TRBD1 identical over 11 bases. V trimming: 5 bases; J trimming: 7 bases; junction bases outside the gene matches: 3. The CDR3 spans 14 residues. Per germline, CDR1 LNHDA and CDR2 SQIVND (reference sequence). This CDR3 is CASSPGQGVGELFF. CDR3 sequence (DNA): TGTGCCAGTAGTCCGGGACAGGGGGTCGGGGAGCTGTTTTTT. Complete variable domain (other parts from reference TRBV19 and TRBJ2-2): DGGITQSPKYLFRKEGQNVTLSCEQNLNHDAMYWYRQDPGQGLRLIYYSQIVNDFQKGDIAEGYSVSREKKESFPLTVTSAQKNPTAFYLCASSPGQGVGELFFGEGSRLTVL.

CDR3 amino acids: CASSKEREGNQPQHF. CDR3 sequence (DNA): TGTGCCAGCAGCAAAGAGAGGGAAGGGAATCAGCCCCAGCATTTT. V and J are TRBV21-1 and TRBJ1-5. TRBV21-1 counts as a pseudogene. The CDR3 consists of 15 residues.

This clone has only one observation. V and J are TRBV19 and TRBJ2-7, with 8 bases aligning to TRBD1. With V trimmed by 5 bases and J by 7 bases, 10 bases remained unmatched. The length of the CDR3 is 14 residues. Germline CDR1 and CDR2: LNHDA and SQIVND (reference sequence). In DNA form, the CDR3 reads TGTGCCAGTAGTTCGACAGGGGCTACAAAGGAGCAGTACTTC. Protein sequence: CASSSTGATKEQYF.

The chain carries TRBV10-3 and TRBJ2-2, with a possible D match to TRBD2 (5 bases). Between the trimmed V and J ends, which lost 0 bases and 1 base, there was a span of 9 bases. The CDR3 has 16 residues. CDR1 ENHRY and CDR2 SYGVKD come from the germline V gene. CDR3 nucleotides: TGTGCCATCAGTGAGTCTATTGGGAGGAACACCGGGGAGCTGTTTTTT. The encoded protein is CAISESIGRNTGELFF.

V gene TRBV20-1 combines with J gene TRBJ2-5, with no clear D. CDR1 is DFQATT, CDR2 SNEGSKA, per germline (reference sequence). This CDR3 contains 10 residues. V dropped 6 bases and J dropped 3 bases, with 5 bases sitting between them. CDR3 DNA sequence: TGCAGTGCATCAGAAGAGACCCAGTACTTC. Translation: CSASEETQYF.

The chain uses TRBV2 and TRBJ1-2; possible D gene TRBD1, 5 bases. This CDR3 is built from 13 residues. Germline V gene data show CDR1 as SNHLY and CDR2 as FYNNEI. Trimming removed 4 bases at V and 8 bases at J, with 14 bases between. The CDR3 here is CASSAGRYDGYTF. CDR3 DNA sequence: TGTGCCAGCAGTGCAGGGCGATACGACGGCTACACCTTC.

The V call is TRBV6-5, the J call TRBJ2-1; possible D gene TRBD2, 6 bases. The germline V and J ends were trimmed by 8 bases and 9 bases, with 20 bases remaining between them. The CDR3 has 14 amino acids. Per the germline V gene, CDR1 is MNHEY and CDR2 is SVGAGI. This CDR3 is CASHPSGGLSEQFF. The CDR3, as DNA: TGTGCCAGCCACCCCAGTGGAGGGCTCAGTGAGCAGTTCTTC.